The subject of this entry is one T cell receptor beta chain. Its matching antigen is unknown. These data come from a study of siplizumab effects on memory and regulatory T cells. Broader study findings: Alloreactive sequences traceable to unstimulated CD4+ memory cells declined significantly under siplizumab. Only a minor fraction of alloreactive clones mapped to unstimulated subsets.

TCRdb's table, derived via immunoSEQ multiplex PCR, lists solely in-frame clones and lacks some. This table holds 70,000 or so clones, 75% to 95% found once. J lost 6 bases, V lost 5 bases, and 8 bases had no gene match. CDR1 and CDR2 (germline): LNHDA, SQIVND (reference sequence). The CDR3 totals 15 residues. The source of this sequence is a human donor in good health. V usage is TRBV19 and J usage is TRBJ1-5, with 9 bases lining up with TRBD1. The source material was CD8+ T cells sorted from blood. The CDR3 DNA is TGTGCCAGTAGTCCCCTGGACAGGGGAGGTCAGCCCCAGCATTTT. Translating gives CASSPLDRGGQPQHF.